There are a few counts of the clone carrying this T cell receptor (beta chain). The antigen remains undetermined. This entry comes from a study of cytomegalovirus exposure and HLA in healthy donors. The PCR used 60 Vbeta and 13 Jbeta primers. Sequencing used immunoSEQ multiplex PCR; TCRdb keeps in-frame clones, though not all of them. The sample shows roughly 200,000 clones, around 70% of them seen only once. Germline trimming cut 2 bases from V and 0 bases from J; bases unmatched to any gene: 6. The germline V gene has CDR1 MNHEY and CDR2 SVGAGI. The CDR3 is 16 amino acids. Findings and caveats of the study: Later, TCR association rates were found to vary by HLA locus, highest for DRB1 and lowest for HLA-C. The study assumed roughly uniform donor sequencing depth for presence/absence analyses.

The sequence was collected from a male donor in good health and CMV-seronegative. V and J are TRBV6-5 and TRBJ1-2, with TRBD1 matching 7 bases. Sequenced material: PBMCs. In nucleotides, the CDR3 is TGTGCCAGCAGTTACGCAGGGGGAAACTCTAACTATGGCTACACCTTC. This gives the protein CASSYAGGNSNYGYTF.